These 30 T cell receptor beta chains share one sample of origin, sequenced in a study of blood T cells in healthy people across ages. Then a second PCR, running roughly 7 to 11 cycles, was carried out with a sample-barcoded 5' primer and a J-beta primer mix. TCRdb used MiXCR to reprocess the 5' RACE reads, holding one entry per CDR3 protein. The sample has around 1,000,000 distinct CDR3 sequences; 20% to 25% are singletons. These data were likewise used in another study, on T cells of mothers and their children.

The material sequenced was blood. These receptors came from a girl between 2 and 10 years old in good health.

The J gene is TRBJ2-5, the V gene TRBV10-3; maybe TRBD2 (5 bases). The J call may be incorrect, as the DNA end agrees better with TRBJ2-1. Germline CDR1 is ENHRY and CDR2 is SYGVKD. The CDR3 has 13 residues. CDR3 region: CAISEGLYNEQFF. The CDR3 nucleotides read TGTGCCATCAGTGAAGGACTTTACAATGAGCAGTTCTTC.

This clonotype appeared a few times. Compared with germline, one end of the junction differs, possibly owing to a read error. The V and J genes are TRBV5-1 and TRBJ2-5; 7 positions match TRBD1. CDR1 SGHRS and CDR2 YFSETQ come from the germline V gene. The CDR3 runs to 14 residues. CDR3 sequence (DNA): TGCGCCAGCAGCTTGGAGGGACAGAACTACGAGCAGTATTTC. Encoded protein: CASSLEGQNYEQYF.

CDR3 nucleotides: TGTGCCAGCAGCTTACTAGCGGGGGAATTCACAGATACGCAGTATTTT. Encoded protein: CASSLLAGEFTDTQYF. This chain uses TRBV7-8 with TRBJ2-3, with 10 bases identical to TRBD2. V shed 2 bases and J 2 bases; nucleotides not matched to a gene: 4. The germline V gene has CDR1 SGHVS and CDR2 FQNEAQ. This CDR3 is 16 amino acids long.

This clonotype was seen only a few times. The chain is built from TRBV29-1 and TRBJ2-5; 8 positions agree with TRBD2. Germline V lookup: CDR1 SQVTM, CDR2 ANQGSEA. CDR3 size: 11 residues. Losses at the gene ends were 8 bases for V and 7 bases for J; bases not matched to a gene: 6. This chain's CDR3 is CSSRGGGTQYF. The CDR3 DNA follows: TGCAGCTCCCGGGGGGGCGGGACCCAGTACTTC.

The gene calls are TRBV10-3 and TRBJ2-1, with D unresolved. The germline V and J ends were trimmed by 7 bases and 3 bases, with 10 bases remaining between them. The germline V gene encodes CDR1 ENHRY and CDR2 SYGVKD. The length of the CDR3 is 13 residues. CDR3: CAITGGDYNEQFF. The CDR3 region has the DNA TGTGCCATCACGGGCGGAGACTACAATGAGCAGTTCTTC.

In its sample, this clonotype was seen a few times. As DNA, the CDR3 is TGCAGTGCTAGAGGAACCGGTTGGGATACGCAGTATTTT. This gives the protein CSARGTGWDTQYF. The V call is TRBV20-1, the J call TRBJ2-3; no reliable D call. Trimming pared 1 base from V and 6 bases from J, leaving 11 bases between. Looked up from germline, CDR1 is DFQATT and CDR2 is SNEGSKA (reference sequence). The CDR3 is 13 residues long.

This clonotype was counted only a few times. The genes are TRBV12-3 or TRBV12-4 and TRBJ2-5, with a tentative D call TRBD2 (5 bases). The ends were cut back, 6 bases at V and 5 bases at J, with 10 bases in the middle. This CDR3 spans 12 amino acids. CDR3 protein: CASRRGPETQYF. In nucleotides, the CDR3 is TGTGCCAGCAGACGAGGGCCGGAGACCCAGTACTTC.

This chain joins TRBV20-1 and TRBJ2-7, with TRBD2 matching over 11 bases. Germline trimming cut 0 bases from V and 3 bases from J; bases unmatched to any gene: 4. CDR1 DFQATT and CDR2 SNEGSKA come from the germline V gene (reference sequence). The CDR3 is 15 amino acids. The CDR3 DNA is TGCAGTGCTAGAGATAGTACTAGCGGGAGCTACGAGCAGTACTTC. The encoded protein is CSARDSTSGSYEQYF.

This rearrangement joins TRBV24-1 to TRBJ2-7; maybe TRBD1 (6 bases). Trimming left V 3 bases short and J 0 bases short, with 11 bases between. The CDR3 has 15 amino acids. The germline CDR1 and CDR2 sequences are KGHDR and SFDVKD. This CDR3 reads CATSDPGHSSYEQYF. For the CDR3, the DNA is TGTGCCACCAGTGATCCGGGACACAGCTCCTACGAGCAGTACTTC.

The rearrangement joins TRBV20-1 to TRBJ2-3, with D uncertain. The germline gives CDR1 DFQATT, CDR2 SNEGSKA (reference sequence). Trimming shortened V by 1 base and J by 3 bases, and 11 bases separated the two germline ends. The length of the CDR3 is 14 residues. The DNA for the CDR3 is TGCAGTGCTAGAGTAGAGGCCGGGACAGATACGCAGTATTTT. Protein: CSARVEAGTDTQYF.

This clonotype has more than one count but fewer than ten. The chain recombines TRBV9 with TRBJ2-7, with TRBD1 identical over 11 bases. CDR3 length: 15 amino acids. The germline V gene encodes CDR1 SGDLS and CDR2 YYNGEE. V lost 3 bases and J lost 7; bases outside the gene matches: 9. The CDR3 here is CASSAGDRGSFEQYF. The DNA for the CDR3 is TGTGCCAGCAGCGCGGGGGACAGGGGGTCTTTTGAGCAGTACTTC.

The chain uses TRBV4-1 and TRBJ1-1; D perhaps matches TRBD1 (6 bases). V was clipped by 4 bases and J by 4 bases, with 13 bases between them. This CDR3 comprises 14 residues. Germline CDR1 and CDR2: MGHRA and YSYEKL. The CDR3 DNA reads TGCGCCAGCAGCCCGCGGGGAGGGGGCACTGAAGCTTTCTTT. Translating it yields CASSPRGGGTEAFF.

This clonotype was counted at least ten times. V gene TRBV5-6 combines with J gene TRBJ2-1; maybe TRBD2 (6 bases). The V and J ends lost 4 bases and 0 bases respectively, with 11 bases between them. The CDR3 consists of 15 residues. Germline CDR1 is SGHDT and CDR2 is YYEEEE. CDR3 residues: CASSPTSPSYNEQFF. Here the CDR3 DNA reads TGTGCCAGCAGCCCGACTAGTCCCTCCTACAATGAGCAGTTCTTC. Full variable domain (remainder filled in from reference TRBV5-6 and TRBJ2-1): DAGVTQSPTHLIKTRGQQVTLRCSPKSGHDTVSWYQQALGQGPQFIFQYYEEEERQRGNFPDRFSGHQFPNYSSELNVNALLLGDSALYLCASSPTSPSYNEQFFGPGTRLTVL.

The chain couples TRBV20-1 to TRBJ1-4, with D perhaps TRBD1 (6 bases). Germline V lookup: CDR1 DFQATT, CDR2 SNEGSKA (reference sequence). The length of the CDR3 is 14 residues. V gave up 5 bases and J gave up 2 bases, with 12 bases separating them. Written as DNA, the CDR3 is TGCAGTGCTCGTTTCCAGGGGACTAATGAAAAACTGTTTTTT. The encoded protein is CSARFQGTNEKLFF.

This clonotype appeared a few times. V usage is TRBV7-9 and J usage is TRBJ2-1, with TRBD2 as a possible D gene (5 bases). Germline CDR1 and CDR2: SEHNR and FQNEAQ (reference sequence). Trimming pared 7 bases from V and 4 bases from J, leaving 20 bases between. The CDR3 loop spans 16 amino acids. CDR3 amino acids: CASIPILDNPYNEQFF. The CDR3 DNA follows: TGTGCCAGCATCCCTATACTAGACAACCCTTACAATGAGCAGTTCTTC.

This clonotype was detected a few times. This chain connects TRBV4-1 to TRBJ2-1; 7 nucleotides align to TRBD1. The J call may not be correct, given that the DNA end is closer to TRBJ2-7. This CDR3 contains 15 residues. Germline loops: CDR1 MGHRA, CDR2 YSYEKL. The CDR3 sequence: CASSPTGENPYEQYF. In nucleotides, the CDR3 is TGCGCCAGCAGCCCAACAGGGGAGAACCCCTACGAGCAGTACTTC.

In DNA, the CDR3 is TGTGCCAGCAGCTTAAGCCCGACCGCATCGGAGACCCAGTACTTC. Translated: CASSLSPTASETQYF. This chain uses TRBV7-2 with TRBJ2-5, with no clear D. The germline gives CDR1 SGHTA, CDR2 FQGNSA. V lost 2 bases and J lost 5, with 15 bases in between. There are 15 residues in the CDR3.

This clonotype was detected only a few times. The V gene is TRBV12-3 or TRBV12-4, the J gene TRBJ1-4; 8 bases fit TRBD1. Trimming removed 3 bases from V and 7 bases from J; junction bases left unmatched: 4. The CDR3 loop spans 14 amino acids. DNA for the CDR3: TGTGCCAGCAGTTTCAGGGGGCGCCGTGAAAAACTGTTTTTT. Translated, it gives CASSFRGRREKLFF.

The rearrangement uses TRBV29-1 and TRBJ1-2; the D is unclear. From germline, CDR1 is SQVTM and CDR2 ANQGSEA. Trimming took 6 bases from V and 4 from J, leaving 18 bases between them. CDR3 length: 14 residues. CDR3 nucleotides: TGCAGCGTCCCTGACGGACCGCCTATCTATGGCTACACCTTC. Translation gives CSVPDGPPIYGYTF. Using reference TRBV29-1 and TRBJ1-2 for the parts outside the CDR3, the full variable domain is SAVISQKPSRDICQRGTSLTIQCQVDSQVTMMFWYRQQPGQSLTLIATANQGSEATYESGFVIDKFPISRPNLTFSTLTVSNMSPEDSSIYLCSVPDGPPIYGYTFGSGTRLTVV.

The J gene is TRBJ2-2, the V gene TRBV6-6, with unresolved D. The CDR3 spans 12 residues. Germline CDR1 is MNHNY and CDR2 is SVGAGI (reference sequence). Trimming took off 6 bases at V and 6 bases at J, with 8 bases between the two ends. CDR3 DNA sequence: TGTGCCAGCAGCAACCTGGCCGGGGAGCTGTTTTTT. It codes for CASSNLAGELFF.

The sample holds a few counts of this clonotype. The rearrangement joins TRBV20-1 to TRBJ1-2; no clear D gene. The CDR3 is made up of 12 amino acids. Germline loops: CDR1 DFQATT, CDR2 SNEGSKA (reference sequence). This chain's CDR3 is CSYLSRQLGYTF. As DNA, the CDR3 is TGCAGCTATTTGAGCAGGCAATTAGGCTACACCTTC.

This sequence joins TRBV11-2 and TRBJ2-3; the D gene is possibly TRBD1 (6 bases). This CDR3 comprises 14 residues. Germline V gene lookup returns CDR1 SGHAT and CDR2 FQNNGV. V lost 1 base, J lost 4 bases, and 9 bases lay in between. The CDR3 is CASSLGEGADTQYF. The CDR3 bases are TGTGCCAGCAGCTTAGGCGAGGGGGCAGATACGCAGTATTTT.

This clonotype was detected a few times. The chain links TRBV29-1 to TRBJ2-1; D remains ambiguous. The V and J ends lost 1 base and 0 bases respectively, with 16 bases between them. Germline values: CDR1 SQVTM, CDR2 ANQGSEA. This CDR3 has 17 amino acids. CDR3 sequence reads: CSVEGSDRKNSYNEQFF. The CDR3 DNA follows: TGCAGCGTTGAAGGGTCCGATCGCAAAAACTCCTACAATGAGCAGTTCTTC.

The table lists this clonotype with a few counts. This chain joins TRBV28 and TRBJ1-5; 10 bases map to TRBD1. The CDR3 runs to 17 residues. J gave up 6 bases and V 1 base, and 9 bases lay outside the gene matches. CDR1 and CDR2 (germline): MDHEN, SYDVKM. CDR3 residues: CASSLSGTGALGQPQHF. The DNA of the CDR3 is TGTGCCAGCAGTTTATCCGGGACAGGGGCTTTAGGTCAGCCCCAGCATTTT.

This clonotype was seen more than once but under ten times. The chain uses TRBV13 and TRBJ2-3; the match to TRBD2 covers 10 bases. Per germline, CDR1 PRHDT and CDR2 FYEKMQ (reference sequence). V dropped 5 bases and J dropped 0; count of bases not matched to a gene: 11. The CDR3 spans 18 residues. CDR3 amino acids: CASSPRTSGDPSTDTQYF. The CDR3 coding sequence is TGTGCCAGCAGCCCGAGGACTAGCGGAGATCCTAGCACAGATACGCAGTATTTT.

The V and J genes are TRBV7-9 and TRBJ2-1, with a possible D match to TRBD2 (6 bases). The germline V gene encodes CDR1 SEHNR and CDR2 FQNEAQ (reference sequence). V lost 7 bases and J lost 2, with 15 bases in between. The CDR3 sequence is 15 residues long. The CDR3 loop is CASNLLALTYNEQFF. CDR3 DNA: TGTGCCAGCAACCTTCTAGCGCTTACCTACAATGAGCAGTTCTTC.

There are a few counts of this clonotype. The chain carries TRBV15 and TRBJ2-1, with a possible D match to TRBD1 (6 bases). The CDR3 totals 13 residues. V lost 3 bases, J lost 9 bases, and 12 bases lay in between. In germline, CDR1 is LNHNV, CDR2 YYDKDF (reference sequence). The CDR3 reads CATSSGDISEQFF. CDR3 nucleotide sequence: TGTGCCACCAGCAGTGGGGACATCTCTGAGCAGTTCTTC. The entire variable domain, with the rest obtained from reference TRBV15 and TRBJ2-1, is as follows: DAMVIQNPRYQVTQFGKPVTLSCSQTLNHNVMYWYQQKSSQAPKLLFHYYDKDFNNEADTPDNFQSRRPNTSFCFLDIRSPGLGDTAMYLCATSSGDISEQFFGPGTRLTVL.

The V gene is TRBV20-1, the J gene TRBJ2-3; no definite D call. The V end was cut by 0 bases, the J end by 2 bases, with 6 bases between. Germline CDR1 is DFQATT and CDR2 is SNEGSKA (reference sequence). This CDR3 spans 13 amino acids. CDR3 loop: CSAREGSTDTQYF. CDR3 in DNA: TGCAGTGCTAGAGAGGGGTCCACAGATACGCAGTATTTT.

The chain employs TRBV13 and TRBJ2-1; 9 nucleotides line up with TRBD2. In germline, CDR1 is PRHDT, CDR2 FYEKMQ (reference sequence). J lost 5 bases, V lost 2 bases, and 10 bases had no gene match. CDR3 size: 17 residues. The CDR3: CASSLRRLAGINNEQFF. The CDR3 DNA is TGTGCCAGCAGCTTAAGGCGGCTAGCGGGGATAAACAATGAGCAGTTCTTC.

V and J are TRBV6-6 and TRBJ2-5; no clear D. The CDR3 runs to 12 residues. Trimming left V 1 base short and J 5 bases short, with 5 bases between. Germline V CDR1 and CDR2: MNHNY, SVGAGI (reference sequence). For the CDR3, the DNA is TGTGCCAGCAGTTACTTCGATGAGACCCAGTACTTC. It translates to CASSYFDETQYF.